This T cell receptor (beta chain) was retrieved from a study of T cell clonotyping in hematopoietic cell transplantation. Libraries were prepared by immunoSEQ multiplex PCR; TCRdb keeps only in-frame clonotypes and omits some of them. The sample lists more than 55,000 clones, roughly 94% seen once, with about 1.5% in the top ten. Germline lookup yields CDR1 LNHDA and CDR2 SQIVND (reference sequence). The CDR3 runs 16 residues. V shed 4 bases and J shed 0 bases, with 13 bases lying between them. Points on this clone: Antigen: not known.

Study-wide findings and caveats: Few recipient clonotypes overlapped donors; over 95% were de novo at given depth. Broader posttransplant TCR repertoire diversity was predicted by graft donor and pretransplant recipient Inverse Simpson Index values. After transplant, recipient diversity fell while pathologically expanded clonotypes grew through day 180. No sorting was done, leaving CD4 and CD8 contributions mixed.

This clonotype originated in a man aged 50 or older in good health. Some clones in this sample may be carry-over from other donors' samples. The sequencing input was peripheral blood mononuclear cells. The V call is TRBV19, the J call TRBJ1-5; the D gene is possibly TRBD1 (5 bases). CDR3 amino acids: CASSSREGSSNQPQHF. CDR3 bases: TGTGCCAGTAGTAGCAGGGAGGGTAGTAGCAATCAGCCCCAGCATTTT.